This T cell receptor beta chain was retrieved from a study of T cells expressing NK-cell markers. In the case of this clonotype: The antigen is not known.

Study results and caveats: Where several donors were concerned, these clonotypes also led the CD3+CD56-NKG2C+ fraction.

This CDR3 spans 14 amino acids. TCRdb reprocessed the 5' RACE reads and keeps a single row for each CDR3 protein, giving no DNA. This listing includes roughly 380,000 distinct CDR3 sequences. The rearrangement uses TRBV12-3 or TRBV12-4 and TRBJ1-5. This TCR derives from a man aged 18-69 years in good health. Sample: blood T cells: a sorted CD56 or NKG2C T cell subset, CD4+ or CD8+ T cells, or bulk PBMC T cells (not recorded which). The CDR3 here is CASNSGPHNQPQHF.